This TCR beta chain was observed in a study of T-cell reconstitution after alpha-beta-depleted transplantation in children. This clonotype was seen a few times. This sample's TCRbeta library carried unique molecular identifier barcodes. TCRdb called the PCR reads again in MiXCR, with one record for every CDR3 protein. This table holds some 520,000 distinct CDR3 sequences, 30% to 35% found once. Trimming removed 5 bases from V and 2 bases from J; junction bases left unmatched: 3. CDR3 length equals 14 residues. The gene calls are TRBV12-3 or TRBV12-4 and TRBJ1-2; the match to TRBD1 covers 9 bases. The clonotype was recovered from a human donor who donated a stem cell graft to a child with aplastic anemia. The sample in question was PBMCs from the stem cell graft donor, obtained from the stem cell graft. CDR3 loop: CASSPTGGNYGYTF. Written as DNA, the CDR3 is TGTGCCAGCAGTCCCACAGGGGGCAACTATGGCTACACCTTC.